Following are 7 T cell receptor beta chains from one sample sequenced in a study of cytomegalovirus exposure and HLA in healthy donors. PCR involved 60 Vbeta and 13 Jbeta primers. Sequenced by immunoSEQ multiplex PCR; TCRdb stores in-frame clones only, minus some. The repertoire includes 150,000 to 200,000 clones, 84% of them detected once, and approximately 6.5% sits in the top ten. Sequencing used PBMCs. Receptors originate from a man aged 45 to 65 in good health and CMV-seropositive.

This clone occurred once. V and J are TRBV7-9 and TRBJ2-3, with D unclear. In germline, CDR1 is SEHNR, CDR2 FQNEAQ (reference sequence). Trimming removed 1 base at V and 5 bases at J, with 4 bases between. This CDR3 contains 12 residues. CDR3 DNA sequence: TGTGCCAGCAGCTTAGAGCGAGATACGCAGTATTTT. This codes for CASSLERDTQYF.

The rearrangement joins TRBV4-1 to TRBJ2-3, with 10 positions matching TRBD2. The ends lost 0 bases at V and 5 bases at J; junction bases unmatched: 5. CDR3 length equals 16 residues. CDR1 MGHRA and CDR2 YSYEKL come from the germline V gene. The CDR3 loop reads CASSQEIRLAGDTQYF. The CDR3 DNA is TGCGCCAGCAGCCAAGAAATACGACTAGCGGGAGATACGCAGTATTTT.

The chain employs TRBV15 and TRBJ2-3; 11 bases map to TRBD2. This CDR3 is 15 amino acids long. V lost 2 bases to trimming and J lost 6 bases; unmatched junction nucleotides: 4. The germline V gene has CDR1 LNHNV and CDR2 YYDKDF (reference sequence). The CDR3 region has the DNA TGTGCCACCAGCAGAAGGGGACTAGCGGCGGATACGCAGTATTTT. As protein: CATSRRGLAADTQYF.

The rearrangement joins TRBV28 to TRBJ2-5; 10 bases map to TRBD1. V lost 4 bases, J lost 3 bases, and 8 bases stayed unmatched. The CDR3 length is 16 residues. CDR1 is MDHEN, CDR2 SYDVKM, per germline. CDR3 nucleotide sequence: TGTGCCAGCAGTTCGGGGGGACAGGGGTGGAAAGAGACCCAGTACTTC. This encodes CASSSGGQGWKETQYF. The full variable domain, completed using reference TRBV28 and TRBJ2-5, is DVKVTQSSRYLVKRTGEKVFLECVQDMDHENMFWYRQDPGLGLRLIYFSYDVKMKEKGDIPEGYSVSREKKERFSLILESASTNQTSMYLCASSSGGQGWKETQYFGPGTRLLVL.

This chain links TRBV27 with TRBJ2-3; TRBD2 agrees at 14 bases. V lost 6 bases and J lost 4; bases outside the gene matches: 3. The CDR3 runs to 15 residues. Germline values: CDR1 MNHEY, CDR2 SMNVEV (reference sequence). DNA for the CDR3: TGTGCCAGCAGCCCGACTAGCGGGGGGGCAGATACGCAGTATTTT. Its translation: CASSPTSGGADTQYF.

V gene TRBV4-1 combines with J gene TRBJ1-6, with D unresolved. The CDR3 loop spans 14 amino acids. Germline assignment: CDR1 MGHRA and CDR2 YSYEKL. V gave up 10 bases and J gave up 0 bases, with 10 bases separating them. The CDR3 DNA sequence: TGCGCCACATACCTAAGCTCCTATAATTCACCCCTCCACTTT. Translated, it gives CATYLSSYNSPLHF.

The genes are TRBV6-5 and TRBJ1-1; 8 bases match TRBD1. This CDR3 region has 14 residues. Germline-derived CDR1 and CDR2 are MNHEY and SVGAGI. With V trimmed by 8 bases and J by 3 bases, 8 bases remained unmatched. CDR3 coding DNA: TGTGCCAGCGGAATTGGACAGGGCTACACTGAAGCTTTCTTT. It encodes CASGIGQGYTEAFF.